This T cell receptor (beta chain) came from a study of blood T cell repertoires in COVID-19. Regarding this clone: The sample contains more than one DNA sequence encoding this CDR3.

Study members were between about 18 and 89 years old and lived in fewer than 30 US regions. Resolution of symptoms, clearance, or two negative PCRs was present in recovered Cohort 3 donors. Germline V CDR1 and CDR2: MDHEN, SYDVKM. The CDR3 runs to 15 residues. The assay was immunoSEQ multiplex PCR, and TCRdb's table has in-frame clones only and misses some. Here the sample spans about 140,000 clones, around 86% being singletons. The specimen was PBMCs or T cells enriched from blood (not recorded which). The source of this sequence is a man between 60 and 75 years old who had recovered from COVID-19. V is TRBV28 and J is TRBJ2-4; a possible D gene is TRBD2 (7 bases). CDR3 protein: CPRGPRGGPKNIQYF. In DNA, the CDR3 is TGTCCCCGCGGACCGAGGGGGGGGCCCAAAAACATTCAGTACTTC.